This paragraph reports one T cell receptor beta chain. What it binds is unknown. Expressed TCRB transcripts were sequenced, since all the RNA that had been isolated was reverse transcribed. The repertoire was sequenced with immunoSEQ multiplex PCR; TCRdb's copy has only in-frame clones and lacks some. Among more than 250,000 clones listed, over 20% were seen once. The data were obtained in a study of beta chain features in type 1 diabetes. Study-wide points: Moderate but significant shortening of TCRB CDR3s was recorded in all four CD4+ subsets from Type 1 diabetes patients.

The authors sorted CD4+ naive, central memory, regulatory and stem cell-like memory cells via CD45RO/CCR7/CD25/CD127/CD95/CD27. Each population that was sorted was more than 98% pure. V gave up 4 bases and J gave up 6 bases; unmatched junction bases: 9. CDR3 length: 15 residues. The germline V gene has CDR1 LNHDA and CDR2 SQIVND (reference sequence). Sequenced: naive CD4+ T cells from blood. The clonotype comes from a woman between 40 and 55 years old with type 1 diabetes. The chain recombines TRBV19 with TRBJ2-1; 7 bases map to TRBD2. The CDR3 loop is CASSKRDKDFNEQFF. The CDR3 DNA sequence: TGTGCCAGTAGTAAGCGGGATAAGGACTTCAATGAGCAGTTCTTC.